Listed here is a single T cell receptor (beta chain). Antigen: not known. The CDR3 length is 16 residues. The ends lost 3 bases at V and 1 base at J; junction bases unmatched: 5. Germline V gene sequence: CDR1 MDHEN, CDR2 SYDVKM. Generated by immunoSEQ multiplex PCR, the TCRdb table keeps only in-frame clones and is missing some. Of about 68,000 clones in the sample, roughly nine tenths were seen once. This entry belongs to a study of cytomegalovirus exposure and HLA in healthy donors. The overall study: The use of the same platform for the 90 to 150 validation repertoires and the 650 to 850 first-cohort repertoires was reported by a later analysis.

Study conclusions and caveats: In vitro experiments confirmed that three CMV-associated chains were specific for CMV antigens.

The chain has TRBV28 and TRBJ1-1, with TRBD1 matching 10 bases. This receptor was identified in a man aged 18 to 35 in good health and CMV-seronegative. Specimen: PBMCs. The CDR3 loop reads CASSFPGQGKNTEAFF. CDR3 DNA sequence: TGTGCCAGCAGTTTCCCGGGACAGGGGAAGAACACTGAAGCTTTCTTT.